These 15 T cell receptor beta chains share one sample of origin, sequenced in a study of cytomegalovirus exposure and HLA in healthy donors. Only in-frame clones appear in the TCRdb table, and some are missing; sequencing was by immunoSEQ multiplex PCR. The table has roughly 68,000 clones, 80% to 90% seen once. The sample was PBMCs. Every receptor here comes from a woman aged 18-30 years in good health and CMV-seronegative.

This clone has just a few counts. The chain carries TRBV7-2 and TRBJ2-7; 7 bases match TRBD2. The CDR3 covers 17 residues. After removal of 2 bases from V and 7 bases from J, the junction contained 17 bases not matched to a gene. In germline, CDR1 is SGHTA, CDR2 FQGNSA. CDR3 sequence: CASSLMFRTGRGDEQYF. The CDR3 coding sequence is TGTGCCAGCAGCTTAATGTTCCGGACCGGCCGGGGGGATGAGCAGTACTTC. The full variable domain, in which reference TRBV7-2 and TRBJ2-7 provide the parts outside the CDR3, is GAGVSQSPSNKVTEKGKDVELRCDPISGHTALYWYRQSLGQGLEFLIYFQGNSAPDKSGLPSDRFSAERTGGSVSTLTIQRTQQEDSAVYLCASSLMFRTGRGDEQYFGPGTRLTVT.

For the CDR3, the DNA is TGTGCCAGCAGTACCCTACAGGGGGCGCCGGTCGAGCAGTACTTC. Protein sequence: CASSTLQGAPVEQYF. The chain joins TRBV6-1 to TRBJ2-7; 9 positions agree with TRBD1. Germline V CDR1 and CDR2: MNHNS, SASEGT. Germline trimming cut 5 bases from V and 6 bases from J; bases unmatched to any gene: 11. The CDR3 loop spans 15 amino acids.

This sequence joins TRBV4-2 and TRBJ2-3, with unresolved D. CDR1 and CDR2 from the germline V gene are LGHNA and YNFKEQ. CDR3 size: 15 residues. Trimming cost V 0 bases and J 2 bases, with 9 bases left between them. The DNA of the CDR3 is TGTGCCAGCAGCCAAGAATACGACTTCACAGATACGCAGTATTTT. It translates to CASSQEYDFTDTQYF.

V gene TRBV18 combines with J gene TRBJ1-1; the match to TRBD1 covers 9 bases. V was pared by 1 base and J by 5 bases, with 5 bases of the junction left unmatched. Germline V gene sequence: CDR1 KGHSH, CDR2 LQKENI. The CDR3 extends over 15 amino acids. The CDR3 DNA reads as TGTGCCAGCTCACCACGACAGGGGGAGTTTACTGAAGCTTTCTTT. This translates into CASSPRQGEFTEAFF.

The genes are TRBV4-1 and TRBJ2-7; 7 positions match TRBD2. This CDR3 spans 16 amino acids. The germline V gene encodes CDR1 MGHRA and CDR2 YSYEKL. Trimming at V came to 4 bases and at J to 0 bases, leaving 9 bases not matched to a gene. This chain's CDR3 is CASSRGERGPSYEQYF. The CDR3 DNA reads as TGCGCCAGCAGCCGTGGCGAGCGGGGACCCTCCTACGAGCAGTACTTC.

The rearrangement joins TRBV11-2 to TRBJ2-7; D may be TRBD1 (6 bases). Germline CDR1 reads SGHAT; CDR2 reads FQNNGV. Trimming stripped 3 bases from V and 7 bases from J, with 13 bases between. The CDR3 sequence is 13 residues long. The DNA for the CDR3 is TGTGCCAGCAGCTTGATACAGGGTTGGGAGCAGTACTTC. Translated: CASSLIQGWEQYF.

The chain combines TRBV29-1 with TRBJ2-1; 8 bases fit TRBD1. Germline lookup yields CDR1 SQVTM and CDR2 ANQGSEA. This CDR3 region has 14 residues. J was trimmed by 9 bases and V by 8 bases; bases with no gene match: 15. The CDR3 DNA reads TGCAGCACCCGCTACGGACAGGGTTTTCGTGAGCAGTTCTTC. Protein sequence: CSTRYGQGFREQFF.

This rearrangement joins TRBV5-5 to TRBJ2-1; the match to TRBD2 covers 8 bases. This CDR3 is built from 13 residues. After removal of 6 bases from V and 6 bases from J, the junction contained 5 bases not matched to a gene. Germline CDR1 and CDR2: SGHKS and YYEKEE (reference sequence). Written as DNA, the CDR3 is TGTGCCAGCAACCGGGGGGGAGGCAATGAGCAGTTCTTC. Translating it yields CASNRGGGNEQFF.

The chain couples TRBV5-1 to TRBJ1-4, with TRBD1 matching over 9 bases. J lost 6 bases, V lost 4 bases, and 4 bases had no gene match. The V gene's germline CDR1 is SGHRS and CDR2 YFSETQ. This CDR3 comprises 14 residues. The CDR3 region is CASSADRGYEKLFF. CDR3 nucleotide sequence: TGCGCCAGCAGCGCAGACAGGGGGTATGAAAAACTGTTTTTT.

This clone has a handful of counts. The chain is built from TRBV10-3 and TRBJ2-7, with 10 bases lining up with TRBD2. V gave up 8 bases and J gave up 7 bases; unmatched junction bases: 11. Germline CDR1 is ENHRY and CDR2 is SYGVKD. There are 14 residues in the CDR3. The CDR3 region has the DNA TGTGCCATCCTTTCGCCTAGCGGGAGTCAAGAGCAGTACTTC. This codes for CAILSPSGSQEQYF.

V gene TRBV9 combines with J gene TRBJ1-1; D remains ambiguous. The length of the CDR3 is 15 residues. Trimming took 0 bases from V and 4 from J, leaving 13 bases between them. Germline V CDR1 and CDR2: SGDLS, YYNGEE. CDR3 nucleotide sequence: TGTGCCAGCAGCGTAGGTAGAGGGTGGGGCACTGAAGCTTTCTTT. Its protein product is CASSVGRGWGTEAFF.

The rearrangement uses TRBV2 and TRBJ1-1; a weak D match, TRBD1 (6 bases). Germline values: CDR1 SNHLY, CDR2 FYNNEI. This CDR3 is 14 amino acids long. Trimming took 4 bases from V and 1 from J, leaving 10 bases between them. Here the CDR3 reads CASSAGGRNTEAFF. Here the CDR3 DNA reads TGTGCCAGCAGTGCGGGGGGCCGGAACACTGAAGCTTTCTTT.

This clone was counted only a few times. J is TRBJ2-7 and V is TRBV28; a possible D gene is TRBD1 (6 bases). Germline V gene lookup returns CDR1 MDHEN and CDR2 SYDVKM. V lost 6 bases and J lost 6, with 12 bases in between. The CDR3 has 12 amino acids. CDR3 protein: CASRTGSSEQYF. In nucleotides, the CDR3 is TGTGCCAGCAGAACAGGGTCGAGCGAGCAGTACTTC.

This rearrangement joins TRBV4-1 to TRBJ2-1, with TRBD1 matching 7 bases. The CDR3 length is 15 residues. Trimming at V came to 6 bases and at J to 1 base, leaving 6 bases not matched to a gene. From germline, CDR1 is MGHRA and CDR2 YSYEKL. This CDR3 is CASSTEGASYNEQFF. CDR3 coding DNA: TGCGCCAGCAGTACTGAGGGGGCTTCCTACAATGAGCAGTTCTTC.

The V gene is TRBV18, the J gene TRBJ2-5, with 14 bases identical to TRBD2. The germline gives CDR1 KGHSH, CDR2 LQKENI. This CDR3 has 16 amino acids. With V trimmed by 2 bases and J by 2 bases, 1 base remained unmatched. CDR3 sequence (DNA): TGTGCCAGCTCACCAGGACTAGCGGGGGGTCAAGAGACCCAGTACTTC. It translates to CASSPGLAGGQETQYF.